This T cell receptor beta chain comes out of a study of CD8+ T cells in alopecia areata. This CDR3 contains 12 residues. Deletions cut 1 base from V and 10 bases from J, with 6 bases between. Per germline, CDR1 SGDLS and CDR2 YYNGEE. RNA was isolated and reverse transcribed to cDNA, the sequencing template. The repertoire was sequenced with immunoSEQ multiplex PCR; TCRdb's copy has only in-frame clones and lacks some. The sample has about 160,000 clones, 50% to 70% seen once. Documented treatment: oral pan-JAK inhibitor, 5-10 mg twice daily. The TCR was taken from a human donor with alopecia areata. The sample consisted of CD4+ T cells sorted from blood, taken at week 4, from a patient treated with tofacitinib. This chain uses TRBV9 with TRBJ1-6, with D hard to call. This CDR3 reads CASSVPGSPLHF. CDR3 DNA sequence: TGTGCCAGCAGCGTACCGGGGTCACCCCTCCACTTT.